Listed below are T cell receptor beta chains from one sample, sequenced in a study of long-term antiretroviral therapy in people with HIV. Profiled with immunoSEQ multiplex PCR; TCRdb holds only in-frame clones, not every one. The sample holds 10,000 to 15,000 clones, around 77% seen once. The sample was unsorted PBMCs, taken 1.3 years after starting antiretroviral therapy. Receptors originate from a woman aged 18-35 years with HIV. Both conserved end residues are part of each CDR3. The D gene is left open where the match is weak. Some rows have no size entry. The others give once, few or many, or a class for an expanded clone.

>NA|NA|TRBV5-1|TRBJ1-1
TGCGCCAGCACCACGGACACAGTGAACACTGAAGCTTTCTTT
CASTTDTVNTEAFF
>NA|NA|TRBV7-9|TRBJ1-1
TGTGCCAGCAGCTTAGTGGAGCACACTGAAGCTTTCTTT
CASSLVEHTEAFF
>TRBD1|NA|TRBV2|TRBJ2-2
TGTGCCAGCGAGGACAGGGAGACCGGGGAGCTGTTTTTT
CASEDRETGELFF
>NA|NA|TRBV7-8|TRBJ1-4
TGTGCCAGCAGAGCTGGTGGGGAAAAACTGTTTTTT
CASRAGGEKLFF
>TRBD1|NA|TRBV4-3|TRBJ1-2
TGCGCCAGCAGCCAAGATTCGACAGGGCATCCCACCTATGGCTACACCTTC
CASSQDSTGHPTYGYTF
>TRBD1|NA|TRBV5-4|TRBJ2-7
TGTGCCAGCAGCCGCGAATATACCGGGACAGGGGGCGGCGAGCAGTACTTC
CASSREYTGTGGGEQYF
>NA|NA|TRBV7-9|TRBJ2-1
TGTGCCAGCAGCTTAGAGGGGGGCTCCTACAATGAGCAGTTCTTC
CASSLEGGSYNEQFF
>TRBD1|medium-sized|TRBV6-5|TRBJ2-7
TGTGCCAGCAGGCAGGGGGACAGAACCTACGAGCAGTACTTC
CASRQGDRTYEQYF
>TRBD1|NA|TRBV9|TRBJ1-1
TGTGCCAGCAGCGTTGGGACAGCGCATAACACTGAAGCTTTCTTT
CASSVGTAHNTEAFF
>NA|NA|TRBV5-8|TRBJ1-5
TGTGCCAGCAGCAACGCCGGCCCCCAGGGCAATCAGCCCCAGCATTTT
CASSNAGPQGNQPQHF
>NA|few|TRBV2|TRBJ1-1
TGTGCCAGAGCCCGGGATGGAATGAACACTGAAGCTTTCTTT
CARARDGMNTEAFF
>NA|once|TRBV6-5|TRBJ1-6
TGTGCCAGCGGCAGAAGCGTGAATTCACCCCTCCACTTT
CASGRSVNSPLHF
>NA|NA|TRBV6-5|TRBJ2-2
TGTGCCAGCAGTTACTCCCCCCCGGGGGAGCTGTTTTTT
CASSYSPPGELFF
>TRBD1|NA|TRBV5-6|TRBJ2-3
TGTGCCAGCAGCGAGGGGGCGGATACGCAGTATTTT
CASSEGADTQYF
>NA|NA|TRBV2|TRBJ2-5
TGTGCCAGCATCAGAAACTCCCCCAGGGAGACCCAGTACTTC
CASIRNSPRETQYF
>TRBD2|once|TRBV7-2|TRBJ2-7
TGTGCCAGCAGCCCGGGACTAACGTCCTACGAGCAGTACTTC
CASSPGLTSYEQYF
>NA|NA|TRBV7-2|TRBJ1-2
TGTGCCAGCAGCTTAGCGCGGCAGGGTGGCTACACCTTC
CASSLARQGGYTF
>NA|NA|TRBV9|TRBJ2-7
TGTGCCAGCAGCGGAAAGTCAGGGAACGAGCAGTACTTC
CASSGKSGNEQYF
>NA|NA|TRBV18|TRBJ2-5
TGTGCCAGCTCACCAGGGGTCGTCAGAGAGACCCAGTACTTC
CASSPGVVRETQYF
>TRBD2|medium-sized|TRBV7-2|TRBJ2-7
TGTGCCAGCAGCTTAGGGGGGACTAGCGCCGAGCAGTACTTC
CASSLGGTSAEQYF
>NA|NA|TRBV11-2|TRBJ2-1
TGTGCCAGCAGCCCCCAAAATGAGCAGTTCTTC
CASSPQNEQFF
>TRBD2|NA|TRBV5-1|TRBJ2-5
TGCGCCAGCAATCTGGCGGGAGAAGGGGAGACCCAGTACTTC
CASNLAGEGETQYF
>TRBD2|NA|TRBV6-1|TRBJ2-1
TGTGCCAGCAGTGTCCTAGCGGGAAATTACAATGAGCAGTTCTTC
CASSVLAGNYNEQFF
>NA|NA|TRBV19|TRBJ2-2
TGTGCCAGTAGTCCGGACGGGGGCCGGACCGGGGAGCTATTTTTT
CASSPDGGRTGELFF
>NA|NA|TRBV7-9|TRBJ1-2
TGTGCCAGCAGCTTTGAGGTGGAGCGTGGCTACACCTTC
CASSFEVERGYTF
>NA|NA|TRBV7-6|TRBJ2-5
TGTGCCAGCAGCTTAGCTCGCGGAGAGACCCAGTACTTC
CASSLARGETQYF
>TRBD1|NA|TRBV7-2|TRBJ2-7
TGTGCCAGCAGCTTAAGCGCCAGGGGGTCCTACGAGCAGTACTTC
CASSLSARGSYEQYF
>NA|NA|TRBV4-1|TRBJ2-2
TGCGCCAGCAGCTACGAGGGGGGCCGGGGCGGGGAGCTGTTTTTT
CASSYEGGRGGELFF
>TRBD1|NA|TRBV7-3|TRBJ2-1
TGTGCCAGCAGCCTGGGACAGGGGAACTACAATGAGCAGTTCTTC
CASSLGQGNYNEQFF
>TRBD1|NA|TRBV11-2|TRBJ2-1
TGTGCCAGCAGCTTAGGATGGGACAGGGGATATTACAATGAGCAGTTCTTC
CASSLGWDRGYYNEQFF
>NA|NA|TRBV7-9|TRBJ1-1
TGTGCCAGCAGCCCCCCAGGGACTATAAGGGCTGAAGCTTTCTTT
CASSPPGTIRAEAFF
>NA|NA|TRBV10-3|TRBJ2-1
TGTGCCATCAGTCTGACCCCCGCGGTGCAGTTCTTC
CAISLTPAVQFF
>TRBD1|NA|TRBV5-6|TRBJ2-7
TGTGCCAGCAGCTCGACAGGGGGCTTAAACGAGCAGTACTTC
CASSSTGGLNEQYF
>NA|NA|TRBV4-2|TRBJ2-1
TGTGCCAGCAGCCAATGGGGGGCCAGCGGGGAATACAATGAGCAGTTCTTC
CASSQWGASGEYNEQFF
>NA|few|TRBV11-3|TRBJ2-1
TGTGCCAGCAGCCCTGGCGGGTCCGGAGTTAGGAACAATGAGCAGTTCTTC
CASSPGGSGVRNNEQFF
>NA|NA|TRBV30|TRBJ1-5
TGTGCCTGGAGGCTGACAGGCCCAGGCCAGCCCCAGCATTTT
CAWRLTGPGQPQHF
>NA|once|TRBV5-4|TRBJ1-1
TGTGCCAGCAGCTTGCAGGGACCGACGGTAAATGAAGCTTTCTTT
CASSLQGPTVNEAFF
>NA|few|TRBV5-4|TRBJ1-2
TGTGCCAGCAGCTTGGCTGGAGGGGGCTATGGCTACACCTTC
CASSLAGGGYGYTF
>NA|NA|TRBV10-2|TRBJ2-7
TGCGCCAGCAGAGTCGGCTCTTCCTACGAGCAGTACTTC
CASRVGSSYEQYF
>TRBD2|NA|TRBV5-6|TRBJ2-7
TGTGCCAGCGAAACGTGGCGGGAGTCTTACGAGCAGTACTTC
CASETWRESYEQYF
>NA|NA|TRBV6-1|TRBJ2-2
TGTGCCAGCAGTCTTCACGGGTGGGACACCGGGGAGCTGTTTTTT
CASSLHGWDTGELFF
>TRBD1|NA|TRBV6-6|TRBJ1-1
TGTGCCAGCAGTTACTCTACAGGGGGCACTGAAGCTTTCTTT
CASSYSTGGTEAFF
>NA|few|TRBV7-2|TRBJ2-7
TGTGCCAGCAGCTTGGTCGCCTACGAGCAGTACTTC
CASSLVAYEQYF
>NA|medium-sized|TRBV2|TRBJ1-3
TGTGCCAGCAGTGTGTGGACGCTGGGCAGTGGAAACACCATATATTTT
CASSVWTLGSGNTIYF
>NA|NA|TRBV13|TRBJ1-2
TGTGCCAGCAGCCCTCGGGATGGGGGCCCACATGGCTACACCTTC
CASSPRDGGPHGYTF